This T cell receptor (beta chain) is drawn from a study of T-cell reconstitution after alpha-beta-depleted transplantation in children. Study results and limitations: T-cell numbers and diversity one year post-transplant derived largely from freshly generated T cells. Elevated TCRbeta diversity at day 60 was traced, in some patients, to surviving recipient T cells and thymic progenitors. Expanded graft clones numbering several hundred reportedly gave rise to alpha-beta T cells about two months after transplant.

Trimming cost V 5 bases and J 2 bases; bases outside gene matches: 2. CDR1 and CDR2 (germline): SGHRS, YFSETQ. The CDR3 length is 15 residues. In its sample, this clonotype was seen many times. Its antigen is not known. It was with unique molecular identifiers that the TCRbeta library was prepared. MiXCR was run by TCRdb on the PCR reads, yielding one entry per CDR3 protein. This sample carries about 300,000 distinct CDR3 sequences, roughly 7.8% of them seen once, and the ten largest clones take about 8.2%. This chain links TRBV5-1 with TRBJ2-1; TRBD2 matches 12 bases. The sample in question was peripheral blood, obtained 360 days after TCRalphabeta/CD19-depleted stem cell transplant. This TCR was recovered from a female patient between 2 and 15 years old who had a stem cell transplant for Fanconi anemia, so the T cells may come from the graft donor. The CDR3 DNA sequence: TGCGCCAGCAGGACTAGCGGGAGCCCCTACAATGAGCAGTTCTTC. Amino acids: CASRTSGSPYNEQFF. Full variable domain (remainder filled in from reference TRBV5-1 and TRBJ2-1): KAGVTQTPRYLIKTRGQQVTLSCSPISGHRSVSWYQQTPGQGLQFLFEYFSETQRNKGNFPGRFSGRQFSNSRSEMNVSTLELGDSALYLCASRTSGSPYNEQFFGPGTRLTVL.